Shown below are 26 T cell receptor beta chains from a single sample sequenced in a study of blood T cell repertoires in COVID-19. Sequencing was performed with immunoSEQ multiplex PCR; in TCRdb, only in-frame clones are kept and a portion is missing. Here the sample spans 80,000 or so clones, about 88% being singletons. What was sequenced was peripheral blood. Receptors originate from a man aged 55 to 70 with COVID-19, enrolled during active disease.

This clone was seen once. The chain links TRBV19 to TRBJ1-5; TRBD1 matches at 7 bases. V trimming: 6 bases; J trimming: 7 bases; junction bases outside the gene matches: 12. The CDR3 has 15 amino acids. Germline CDR1 LNHDA, CDR2 SQIVND (reference sequence). CDR3 region: CASSLRVAGGQPQHF. As DNA, the CDR3 is TGTGCCAGTAGCCTAAGGGTAGCAGGGGGGCAGCCCCAGCATTTT.

The chain has TRBV6-4 and TRBJ2-4; perhaps TRBD2 as D (7 bases). Germline V gives CDR1 MRHNA, CDR2 SNTAGT. With 6 bases removed from V and 1 base from J, the gap between germline ends came to 22 bases. This CDR3 has 18 amino acids. For the CDR3, the DNA is TGTGCCAGCAGGGCCCGTGAGGGGGGGGGCCTGGCCAAAAACATTCAGTACTTC. Encoded protein: CASRAREGGGLAKNIQYF.

This chain joins TRBV6-5 and TRBJ1-1; D perhaps matches TRBD1 (5 bases). The CDR3 covers 14 residues. The V gene's germline CDR1 is MNHEY and CDR2 SVGAGI. Deletions cut 5 bases from V and 6 bases from J, with 16 bases between. Written as DNA, the CDR3 is TGTGCCAGCAGTCCAGGACACTCCAGGGCTGAAGCTTTCTTT. It is translated as CASSPGHSRAEAFF.

The V gene is TRBV5-1, the J gene TRBJ2-2, with 7 bases that match TRBD2. The CDR3 length is 15 residues. The J segment lost 4 bases and the V segment lost 2 bases, leaving 5 bases of the junction unmatched. CDR1 is SGHRS and CDR2 is YFSETQ in the germline V gene. CDR3 residues: CASSFGGTATGELFF. CDR3 DNA: TGCGCCAGCAGCTTCGGGGGGACCGCCACCGGGGAGCTGTTTTTT.

CDR3: CSAGTYLNTEAFF. CDR3 nucleotides: TGCAGCGCCGGCACCTACTTGAACACTGAAGCTTTCTTT. This chain connects TRBV29-1 to TRBJ1-1; the D is unclear. With 7 bases removed from V and 0 bases from J, the gap between germline ends came to 12 bases. Germline values: CDR1 SQVTM, CDR2 ANQGSEA. The CDR3 sequence is 13 residues long.

The chain carries TRBV5-4 and TRBJ2-3, with D maybe TRBD2 (5 bases). CDR3 length: 15 amino acids. The V end lost 0 bases, the J end lost 2 bases, and 10 bases lay between the germline ends. Germline values: CDR1 SGHNT, CDR2 YYREEE (reference sequence). The CDR3 here is CASSLDSGYTDTQYF. The CDR3 DNA follows: TGTGCCAGCAGCTTGGATTCGGGGTACACAGATACGCAGTATTTT. Full variable domain (remainder filled in from reference TRBV5-4 and TRBJ2-3): ETGVTQSPTHLIKTRGQQVTLRCSSQSGHNTVSWYQQALGQGPQFIFQYYREEENGRGNFPPRFSGLQFPNYSSELNVNALELDDSALYLCASSLDSGYTDTQYFGPGTRLTVL.

This clone was seen just once. V gene TRBV10-3 combines with J gene TRBJ1-3; 7 bases match TRBD1. The CDR3 covers 18 residues. V was pared by 7 bases and J by 1 base, with 16 bases of the junction left unmatched. The V gene's germline CDR1 is ENHRY and CDR2 SYGVKD. CDR3 sequence (DNA): TGTGCCATCACCGCGGCCCGGGACAGAAGGTCTTCTGGAAACACCATATATTTT. This sequence encodes CAITAARDRRSSGNTIYF.

The chain employs TRBV4-1 and TRBJ1-5; no clear D. V shed 0 bases and J shed 7 bases, with 22 bases lying between them. The CDR3 runs to 18 residues. Germline CDR1 MGHRA, CDR2 YSYEKL. CDR3: CASSQDRLAGGREQPQHF. For the CDR3, the DNA is TGCGCCAGCAGCCAAGATCGGCTCGCGGGAGGGCGGGAACAGCCCCAGCATTTT.

This chain joins TRBV7-9 and TRBJ2-7; 7 bases fit TRBD2. Germline V gene data show CDR1 as SEHNR and CDR2 as FQNEAQ (reference sequence). The CDR3 totals 17 residues. V lost 1 base and J lost 5; bases outside the gene matches: 14. The CDR3 loop reads CASSLVREQRGQNEQYF. The CDR3 DNA reads TGTGCCAGCAGCTTAGTGAGAGAGCAGCGGGGTCAGAACGAGCAGTACTTC.

This clone was observed a single time. This sequence joins TRBV9 and TRBJ2-7; 13 nucleotides agree with TRBD2. This CDR3 is 17 amino acids long. With V trimmed by 7 bases and J by 2 bases, 12 bases remained unmatched. The V gene's germline CDR1 is SGDLS and CDR2 YYNGEE. DNA for the CDR3: TGTGCCAGCTCCCGAGGTGGTGGACTAGCGGGAGCCTACGAGCAGTACTTC. Protein sequence: CASSRGGGLAGAYEQYF. Full variable domain (outside the CDR3, taken from reference TRBV9 and TRBJ2-7): DSGVTQTPKHLITATGQRVTLRCSPRSGDLSVYWYQQSLDQGLQFLIQYYNGEERAKGNILERFSAQQFPDLHSELNLSSLELGDSALYFCASSRGGGLAGAYEQYFGPGTRLTVT.

This clone came up once. The V call is TRBV2, the J call TRBJ1-2, with D perhaps matching TRBD1 (5 bases). This CDR3 has 13 amino acids. V was shortened by 4 bases and J by 8 bases, with 14 bases between the two germline ends. Germline V gene lookup returns CDR1 SNHLY and CDR2 FYNNEI. The CDR3 here is CASSVGPLLGYTF. The CDR3 DNA sequence: TGTGCCAGCAGTGTGGGGCCTTTGCTCGGCTACACCTTC.

The chain links TRBV28 to TRBJ2-2; perhaps TRBD2 as D (5 bases). CDR3 length: 13 amino acids. The germline gives CDR1 MDHEN, CDR2 SYDVKM. V was cut by 10 bases and J by 1 base, with 10 bases left in between. CDR3 sequence: CATGRENTGELFF. The CDR3 coding sequence is TGTGCCACCGGTCGGGAGAACACCGGGGAGCTGTTTTTT. Full variable domain (outside the CDR3, taken from reference TRBV28 and TRBJ2-2): DVKVTQSSRYLVKRTGEKVFLECVQDMDHENMFWYRQDPGLGLRLIYFSYDVKMKEKGDIPEGYSVSREKKERFSLILESASTNQTSMYLCATGRENTGELFFGEGSRLTVL.

The chain links TRBV2 to TRBJ2-7; weak D call: TRBD1 (6 bases). V lost 3 bases, J lost 3 bases, and 12 bases lay in between. Germline loops: CDR1 SNHLY, CDR2 FYNNEI. This CDR3 region has 14 residues. The chain's CDR3 is CASSESGQRYEQYF. The DNA for the CDR3 is TGTGCCAGCAGTGAGAGCGGACAGCGCTACGAGCAGTACTTC.

This clone has more than one count but fewer than ten. The chain couples TRBV2 to TRBJ2-7, with 7 bases lining up with TRBD2. CDR1 and CDR2 from the germline V gene are SNHLY and FYNNEI. V lost 3 bases and J lost 10; bases outside the gene matches: 3. The CDR3 is made up of 11 amino acids. The CDR3 DNA follows: TGTGCCAGCAGTGACCTAGCGGATCAGTACTTC. Encoded protein: CASSDLADQYF.

This sequence joins TRBV28 and TRBJ1-4; possible D gene TRBD1, 6 bases. V was clipped by 5 bases and J by 8 bases, with 18 bases between them. Germline V CDR1 and CDR2: MDHEN, SYDVKM. This CDR3 contains 15 residues. CDR3 loop: CASSLLDSQGEKLFF. DNA for the CDR3: TGTGCCAGCAGTCTACTCGACAGCCAGGGGGAAAAACTGTTTTTT.

The chain uses TRBV2 and TRBJ1-2; D possibly corresponds to TRBD1 (6 bases). This CDR3 spans 15 amino acids. CDR1 SNHLY and CDR2 FYNNEI come from the germline V gene. Trimming took 6 bases from V and 2 from J, leaving 16 bases between them. CDR3 region: CASRIRQVGNYGYTF. The DNA for the CDR3 is TGTGCCAGCAGAATAAGACAGGTCGGAAACTATGGCTACACCTTC.

The genes are TRBV4-2 and TRBJ2-6; D is ambiguous. Germline CDR1 LGHNA, CDR2 YNFKEQ. CDR3 length equals 18 residues. The V end was cut by 0 bases, the J end by 2 bases, with 14 bases between. This CDR3 is CASSQEGGAPTGANVLTF. Here the CDR3 DNA reads TGTGCCAGCAGCCAAGAAGGCGGAGCCCCCACTGGGGCCAACGTCCTGACTTTC.

The chain has TRBV24-1 and TRBJ2-3, with a weak D call TRBD2 (7 bases). The CDR3 spans 17 residues. Germline lookup yields CDR1 KGHDR and CDR2 SFDVKD. V lost 5 bases to trimming and J lost 0 bases, with 17 bases between them. CDR3 amino acids: CATSAGGKPSSTDTQYF. In DNA form, the CDR3 reads TGTGCCACCAGTGCGGGGGGCAAACCTTCAAGCACAGATACGCAGTATTTT.

The DNA for the CDR3 is TGTGCCAGCAGCTTGGGAACGGTCAATCAGCCCCAGCATTTT. Translating it yields CASSLGTVNQPQHF. V usage is TRBV5-6 and J usage is TRBJ1-5, with D uncertain. Trimming stripped 0 bases from V and 3 bases from J, with 7 bases between. This CDR3 has 14 amino acids. Per germline, CDR1 SGHDT and CDR2 YYEEEE.

The chain employs TRBV2 and TRBJ2-2, with a possible D match to TRBD2 (5 bases). CDR3 size: 15 residues. Germline CDR1 is SNHLY and CDR2 is FYNNEI. V lost 6 bases, J lost 7 bases, and 18 bases lay in between. The CDR3 coding sequence is TGTGCCAGCAGGATGTCCGCGGGTCGTCACGGGGAGCTGTTTTTT. Amino acid sequence: CASRMSAGRHGELFF.

The table lists this clone with a count of one. The chain carries TRBV5-6 and TRBJ1-2; maybe TRBD1 (6 bases). Trimming took off 2 bases at V and 2 bases at J, with 10 bases between the two ends. From germline, CDR1 is SGHDT and CDR2 YYEEEE. The CDR3 is 14 amino acids. The CDR3 DNA reads TGTGCCAGCAGCTTAGGACAGAAGAACTATGGCTACACCTTC. This codes for CASSLGQKNYGYTF.

The rearrangement joins TRBV11-3 to TRBJ1-5; no firm D call. The CDR3 extends over 15 amino acids. Trimming shortened V by 6 bases and J by 0 bases, and 12 bases separated the two germline ends. CDR1 is SGHNT, CDR2 YENEEA, per germline. The chain's CDR3 is CASRRQLPSNQPQHF. In DNA, the CDR3 is TGTGCCAGCAGACGACAATTACCTAGCAATCAGCCCCAGCATTTT. Drawing the rest from reference TRBV11-3 and TRBJ1-5, the complete variable domain is EAGVVQSPRYKIIEKKQPVAFWCNPISGHNTLYWYLQNLGQGPELLIRYENEEAVDDSQLPKDRFSAERLKGVDSTLKIQPAELGDSAVYLCASRRQLPSNQPQHFGDGTRLSIL.

The rearrangement links TRBV5-1 to TRBJ2-5; perhaps TRBD2 as D (6 bases). Trimming took 2 bases from V and 5 from J, leaving 16 bases between them. Germline CDR1 is SGHRS and CDR2 is YFSETQ. The CDR3 runs to 15 residues. CDR3 protein: CASSLVGDSAETQYF. CDR3 nucleotide sequence: TGCGCCAGCAGCTTAGTGGGGGACTCGGCTGAGACCCAGTACTTC.

The CDR3 bases are TGTGCCAGCAGCCAAGTCAGGGGTATAGTTGTACGAGCTTTCTTT. It codes for CASSQVRGIVVRAFF. The rearrangement joins TRBV3-1 (or the pseudogene TRBV3-2) to TRBJ1-1; D might be TRBD1 (6 bases). V was clipped by 1 base and J by 10 bases, with 19 bases between them. The CDR3 is 15 residues long. Germline CDR1 and CDR2: LGHDT and YNNKEL (reference sequence).

The chain combines TRBV7-9 with TRBJ1-5; 10 bases are a match to TRBD1. Germline V gene sequence: CDR1 SEHNR, CDR2 FQNEAQ (reference sequence). The CDR3 sequence is 16 residues long. After removal of 1 base from V and 5 bases from J, the junction contained 5 bases not matched to a gene. The CDR3 DNA is TGTGCCAGCAGCTTAGGTCGGACAGGGGGGGATCAGCCCCAGCATTTT. This encodes CASSLGRTGGDQPQHF.

The rearrangement links TRBV6-1 to TRBJ1-3; 8 nucleotides align to TRBD1. V gave up 4 bases and J gave up 0 bases; unmatched junction bases: 14. CDR3 length equals 19 residues. Germline V gives CDR1 MNHNS, CDR2 SASEGT. CDR3 bases: TGTGCCAGCAGTGGGTTGACAGGGGCATCGGCCCACTCTGGAAACACCATATATTTT. Translated, it gives CASSGLTGASAHSGNTIYF.